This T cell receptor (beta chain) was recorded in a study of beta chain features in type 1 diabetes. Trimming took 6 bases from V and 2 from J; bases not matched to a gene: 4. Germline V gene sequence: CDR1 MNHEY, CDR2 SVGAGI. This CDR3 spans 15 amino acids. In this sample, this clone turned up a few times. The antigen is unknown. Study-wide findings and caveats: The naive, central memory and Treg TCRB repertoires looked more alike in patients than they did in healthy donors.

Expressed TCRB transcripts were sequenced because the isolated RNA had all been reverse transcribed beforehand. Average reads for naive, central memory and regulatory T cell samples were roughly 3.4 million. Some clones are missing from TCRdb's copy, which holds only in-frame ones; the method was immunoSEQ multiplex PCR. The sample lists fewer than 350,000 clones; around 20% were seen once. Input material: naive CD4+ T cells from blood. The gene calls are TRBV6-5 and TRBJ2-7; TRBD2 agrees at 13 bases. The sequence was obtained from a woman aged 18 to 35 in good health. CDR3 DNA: TGTGCCAGCAGCCCCGGACTAGCGGGGGCCTACGAGCAGTACTTC. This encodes CASSPGLAGAYEQYF.